The clone carrying this T cell receptor beta chain was seen only once. The CDR3 runs to 15 residues. Germline V CDR1 and CDR2: MNHNY, SVGAGI (reference sequence). The V gene lost 2 bases and the J gene lost 0 bases, with 5 bases spanning the gap. The sample is drawn from a study of cytomegalovirus exposure and HLA in healthy donors. The study ran its PCR with 60 Vbeta and 13 Jbeta primers. Repertoires were generated with immunoSEQ multiplex PCR, while TCRdb's copy carries only in-frame clones and drops some. This sample has fewer than 130,000 clones, with approximately 79% found just once. Sequences were obtained from PBMCs. This rearrangement joins TRBV6-6 to TRBJ1-6, with D possibly TRBD1 on 5 matching bases. The origin of this receptor is a young man in good health and CMV-seropositive. The CDR3 reads CASSYDSSYNSPLHF. CDR3 bases: TGTGCCAGCAGTTACGACAGCTCCTATAATTCACCCCTCCACTTT.